Listed below are T cell receptor beta chains from one sample, sequenced in a study of blood T cell repertoires in COVID-19. Libraries were prepared by immunoSEQ multiplex PCR; TCRdb keeps only in-frame clonotypes and omits some of them. This table has some 65,000 clones, more than 90% appearing once. The sample consisted of peripheral blood. The receptors were gathered from a man in his sixties with acute or convalescent COVID-19. CDR3s include the opening cysteine and the closing phenylalanine or tryptophan. A D gene is named only where the DNA matches it firmly. The size field is filled for only some rows; it gives once, few, many or a size class.

j_call clone_size d_call v_call cdr3_aa cdr3_nt
TRBJ1-2 - - TRBV10-3 CAIRESGQFYGYTF TGTGCCATCAGAGAATCAGGACAGTTCTATGGCTACACCTTC
TRBJ1-3 - - TRBV7-2 CASEPGRSIAGSGNTIYF TGTGCCAGCGAACCCGGCAGGTCTATCGCCGGCTCTGGAAACACCATATATTTT
TRBJ2-7 - - TRBV19 CASSSGDHNEQYF TGTGCCAGTAGCAGCGGCGACCACAACGAGCAGTACTTC
TRBJ2-7 - TRBD2 TRBV5-6 CASSFPGTGREYF TGTGCCAGCAGCTTTCCCGGGACTGGGAGGGAGTACTTC
TRBJ1-2 - - TRBV7-9 CASSFRGYGYTF TGTGCCAGCAGCTTCCGGGGGTATGGCTACACCTTC
TRBJ1-2 once - TRBV11-1 CASSLGAGNYGYTF TGTGCCAGCAGCTTAGGGGCAGGGAACTATGGCTACACCTTC
TRBJ2-2 - TRBD2 TRBV19 CASSRQRTRGTSGGINGELFF TGTGCCAGTAGTCGGCAGAGGACCCGAGGGACTAGCGGGGGGATTAACGGGGAGCTGTTTTTT
TRBJ2-6 - - TRBV9 CASSVELVVNENSGANVLTF TGTGCCAGCAGCGTAGAATTAGTCGTAAACGAAAACTCTGGGGCCAACGTCCTGACTTTC
TRBJ2-7 - - TRBV12-3/TRBV12-4 CASTRMGGYEQYF TGTGCCAGCACACGGATGGGGGGTTACGAGCAGTACTTC
TRBJ1-2 - - TRBV6-1 CASSEGTGFNYGYTF TGTGCCAGCAGTGAAGGTACAGGGTTCAACTATGGCTACACCTTC
TRBJ1-2 - - TRBV11-3 CASSRTSSGYGYTF TGTGCCAGCAGCCGGACCTCCTCAGGGTATGGCTACACCTTC
TRBJ2-5 - - TRBV7-8 CASSLAAGQETQYF TGTGCCAGCAGCTTAGCGGCGGGGCAAGAGACCCAGTACTTC
TRBJ1-2 few TRBD1 TRBV2 CASSPNRGPTYGYTF TGTGCCAGCAGCCCTAACAGGGGCCCAACCTATGGCTACACCTTC
TRBJ1-3 once - TRBV10-1 CARRLKHNSGNTIYF TGCGCCAGACGACTAAAACACAACTCTGGAAACACCATATATTTT
TRBJ1-2 - TRBD1 TRBV19 CASRTGVANYGYTF TGTGCCAGTAGGACAGGGGTGGCGAACTATGGCTACACCTTC
TRBJ1-1 - TRBD1 TRBV29-1 CSVVTGGAENTEAFF TGCAGCGTTGTAACAGGGGGCGCAGAAAACACTGAAGCTTTCTTT
TRBJ2-1 - - TRBV29-1 CSVGQGRFGNEQFF TGCAGCGTTGGCCAGGGGCGTTTCGGCAATGAGCAGTTCTTC
TRBJ1-5 - - TRBV6-5 CASRYSNSNQPQHF TGTGCCAGCAGGTACAGCAACAGCAATCAGCCCCAGCATTTT
TRBJ1-6 once - TRBV27 CASSFRGGSPLHF TGTGCCAGCAGTTTCAGGGGTGGGTCACCCCTCCACTTT
TRBJ1-2 - - TRBV5-1 CASSPLGQNYGYTF TGCGCCAGCAGCCCATTAGGACAGAACTATGGCTACACCTTC
TRBJ2-2 - - TRBV29-1 CSVEQVNTGELFF TGCAGCGTTGAGCAGGTTAACACCGGGGAGCTGTTTTTT
TRBJ2-5 - TRBD2 TRBV23-1 CASSPVLAGGKETQYF TGCGCCAGCAGTCCGGTGCTAGCGGGGGGGAAAGAGACCCAGTACTTC
TRBJ2-7 - - TRBV19 CASSMRSEQYF TGTGCCAGTAGTATGAGGTCCGAGCAGTACTTC
TRBJ2-1 - TRBD2 TRBV27 CASRSSGGSYNEQFF TGTGCCAGCAGGAGTTCGGGGGGCTCCTACAATGAGCAGTTCTTC
TRBJ1-5 - TRBD1 TRBV7-2 CASSTRTGRGQPQHF TGTGCCAGCAGCACCCGGACAGGGCGAGGTCAGCCCCAGCATTTT
TRBJ1-1 - - TRBV9 CASSVHQGTEAFF TGTGCCAGCAGCGTGCACCAGGGCACTGAAGCTTTCTTT
TRBJ1-2 - TRBD1 TRBV9 CASSVGEGTGAGNGYTF TGTGCCAGCAGCGTCGGTGAGGGGACAGGGGCGGGGAATGGCTACACCTTC
TRBJ2-3 - TRBD1 TRBV6-6 CASSYPPGQGTDTQYF TGTGCCAGCAGTTACCCTCCGGGACAGGGCACAGATACGCAGTATTTT
TRBJ2-7 - TRBD1 TRBV4-1 CASSLGAGTGIHEQYF TGCGCCAGCAGCCTAGGGGCCGGGACAGGGATCCACGAGCAGTACTTC
TRBJ2-7 - - TRBV7-2 CASSLEGGSYEQYF TGTGCCAGCAGCTTAGAAGGAGGGAGCTACGAGCAGTACTTC
TRBJ2-5 - - TRBV6-5 CASSSPTGTQYF TGTGCCAGCAGTTCTCCGACGGGGACCCAGTACTTC
TRBJ1-1 - - TRBV7-9 CASSSTQGNTEAFF TGTGCCAGCAGCTCAACACAGGGGAACACTGAAGCTTTCTTT
TRBJ2-6 once TRBD1 TRBV9 CASSVVGGGQGLSSGANVLTF TGTGCCAGCAGCGTAGTTGGGGGGGGACAGGGCCTTTCCTCTGGGGCCAACGTCCTGACTTTC
TRBJ1-1 - - TRBV10-3 CATAGGANTMNTEAFF TGTGCCACCGCCGGGGGGGCGAACACTATGAACACTGAAGCTTTCTTT
TRBJ1-3 once - TRBV7-2 CASSLTLSSGNTIYF TGTGCCAGCAGCTTAACCCTCAGCTCTGGAAACACCATATATTTT
TRBJ1-2 - TRBD1 TRBV30 CASLDRSNYGYTF TGTGCCTCCTTGGACAGGTCTAACTATGGCTACACCTTC
TRBJ1-1 once TRBD1 TRBV30 CAWILDRAPSEAFF TGTGCCTGGATCCTTGACAGGGCCCCCTCGGAAGCTTTCTTT
TRBJ2-7 - TRBD1 TRBV14 CASSFGQGWNEQYF TGTGCCAGCAGTTTTGGACAGGGATGGAACGAGCAGTACTTC
TRBJ1-1 - - TRBV12-3/TRBV12-4 CASSTGLRAFF TGTGCCAGCAGTACAGGGCTGAGAGCTTTCTTT
TRBJ2-7 once - TRBV4-1 CASSQDPRYEQYF TGCGCCAGCAGCCAAGATCCTAGGTACGAGCAGTACTTC
TRBJ1-5 - - TRBV10-2 CASSTDSKNQPQHF TGCGCCAGCAGTACCGACAGTAAAAATCAGCCCCAGCATTTT
TRBJ1-2 - - TRBV9 CASSVSGGGYTF TGTGCCAGCAGCGTAAGCGGCGGAGGCTACACCTTC
TRBJ1-1 - TRBD1 TRBV5-1 CASSPIYRDRAEAFF TGCGCCAGCAGCCCGATATACCGGGACAGGGCTGAAGCTTTCTTT
TRBJ2-3 - TRBD2 TRBV7-9 CASSQAGALSGAQYF TGTGCCAGCAGTCAAGCGGGGGCCCTTTCGGGTGCGCAGTATTTT
TRBJ2-2 - TRBD1 TRBV3-1/TRBV3-2 CASSQERTGTGYTGELFF TGTGCCAGCAGCCAAGAGAGGACCGGGACAGGGTACACCGGGGAGCTGTTTTTT
TRBJ1-1 once TRBD1 TRBV5-1 CASSPGTGYADTEAFF TGCGCCAGCAGCCCCGGGACAGGGTATGCGGACACTGAAGCTTTCTTT
TRBJ2-7 - - TRBV21-1 CASSKVKTRGPGYEQYF TGTGCCAGCAGCAAAGTTAAAACCAGGGGACCTGGCTACGAGCAGTACTTC
TRBJ1-1 - - TRBV27 CASSPSDTEAFF TGTGCCAGCAGCCCATCAGACACTGAAGCTTTCTTT
TRBJ2-7 - TRBD1 TRBV7-2 CASSLTGHYEQYF TGTGCCAGCAGCTTGACAGGGCACTACGAGCAGTACTTC
TRBJ1-5 - - TRBV30 CAWSVIEGGPQHF TGTGCCTGGAGTGTAATTGAGGGCGGGCCCCAGCATTTT
TRBJ2-3 - TRBD2 TRBV25-1 CASSEYRGGGAGTDTQYF TGTGCCAGCAGTGAATATAGAGGCGGGGGGGCCGGAACAGATACGCAGTATTTT
TRBJ2-2 - TRBD1 TRBV5-1 CASSLLGQGFKVAGELFF TGCGCCAGCAGCTTGTTAGGACAGGGGTTTAAAGTGGCCGGGGAGCTGTTTTTT
TRBJ1-2 - - TRBV27 CASSGYPPTVRPMDGYTF TGTGCCAGCAGCGGATACCCCCCGACAGTCCGACCTATGGATGGCTACACCTTC
TRBJ1-3 - TRBD1 TRBV3-1/TRBV3-2 CASSRQGPSDGNTIYF TGTGCCAGCAGTCGACAGGGACCCTCGGACGGAAACACCATATATTTT
TRBJ1-4 - - TRBV3-1/TRBV3-2 CASSQDAGDREKLFF TGTGCCAGCAGCCAAGATGCAGGGGATCGGGAAAAACTGTTTTTT
TRBJ2-7 - - TRBV7-2 CASSLAGQNYEQYF TGTGCCAGCAGCTTAGCTGGGCAGAACTACGAGCAGTACTTC
TRBJ2-3 - - TRBV3-1/TRBV3-2 CASSQVLWGADTQYF TGTGCCAGCAGCCAAGTTTTGTGGGGGGCAGATACGCAGTATTTT
TRBJ1-1 - - TRBV5-4 CASSPRTAQNTEAFF TGTGCCAGCAGCCCTCGGACAGCCCAGAACACTGAAGCTTTCTTT